These 3 T cell receptor beta chains were all obtained from the same sample, sequenced in a study of blood T cell repertoires in COVID-19. Data came from immunoSEQ multiplex PCR; TCRdb stores just in-frame clones and leaves some out. Of 150,000 to 200,000 clones detected, roughly 91% appear once; the ten largest clones hold approximately 4.5%. Material for sequencing was peripheral blood. These receptors were taken from a human donor in a cohort sampled during active COVID-19.

The DNA of the CDR3 is TGTGCCAGCAGCTTATCGGGAAGCACAGATACGCAGTATTTT. Its protein product is CASSLSGSTDTQYF. The chain combines TRBV11-3 with TRBJ2-3, with D possibly TRBD2 on 5 matching bases. There are 14 residues in the CDR3. The V end lost 2 bases, the J end lost 0 bases, and 6 bases lay between the germline ends. The germline V gene has CDR1 SGHNT and CDR2 YENEEA.

A note on this clone: An end of the junction differs from the germline gene, which may be a read error. CDR3 amino acids: CASSPLEGLGLPRF. CDR3 nucleotides: TGTGCCAGCAGTCCCCTAGAGGGTCTCGGCCTCCCCCGCTTC. The V gene is TRBV6-6, the J gene TRBJ2-7; a weak D match, TRBD2 (5 bases). Looked up from germline, CDR1 is MNHNY and CDR2 is SVGAGI (reference sequence). CDR3 length equals 14 residues.

The chain links TRBV5-4 to TRBJ2-5; 11 bases line up with TRBD2. Germline V gives CDR1 SGHNT, CDR2 YYREEE (reference sequence). Trimming cost V 4 bases and J 5 bases; bases outside gene matches: 7. The CDR3 extends over 15 amino acids. The CDR3 sequence: CASSELAGGTETQYF. The CDR3 DNA reads as TGTGCCAGCAGCGAATTAGCGGGAGGGACGGAGACCCAGTACTTC.